What follows describes a single TCR beta chain. The antigen is not known. Germline CDR1 and CDR2: SGHVT and SQSDAQ. Trimming took off 1 base at V and 7 bases at J, with 17 bases between the two ends. The CDR3 is 16 amino acids. The data are from a study of T cell repertoires in cytomegalovirus infection. Study-wide context: Based on public TCR beta signatures, there were indications of CMV infection and of a matching HLA type. Findings and limits, study-wide: CMV-specific HLA-C-restricted TCR beta clonotypes dominated the ex vivo response.

TCRdb reprocessed the reads via MiXCR and lists one record per CDR3 protein. The repertoire has roughly 600,000 distinct CDR3 sequences, 20% to 30% of them found once; the top ten carry approximately 8%. The sequenced sample consisted of CD8+ T cells from PBMCs. The chain links TRBV7-4 to TRBJ2-1; D might be TRBD1 (5 bases). The TCR sequence derives from a human donor in good health (CMV status not recorded). Some clones in this sample may be carry-over from other donors' samples. This CDR3 is CASSLVAGAISNEQFF. CDR3 in DNA: TGTGCCAGCAGCTTAGTAGCTGGGGCTATTTCGAATGAGCAGTTCTTC.